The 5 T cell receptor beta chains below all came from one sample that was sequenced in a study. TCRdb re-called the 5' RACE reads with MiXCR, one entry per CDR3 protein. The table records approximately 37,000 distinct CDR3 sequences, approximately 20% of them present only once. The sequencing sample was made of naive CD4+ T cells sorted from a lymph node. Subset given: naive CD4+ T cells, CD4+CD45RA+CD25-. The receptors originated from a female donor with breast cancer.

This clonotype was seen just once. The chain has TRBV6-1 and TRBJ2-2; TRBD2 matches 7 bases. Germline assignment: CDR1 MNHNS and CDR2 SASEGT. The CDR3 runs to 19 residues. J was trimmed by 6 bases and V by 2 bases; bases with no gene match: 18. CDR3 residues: CASSEKRREGTGDPGELFF. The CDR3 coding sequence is TGTGCCAGCAGTGAAAAGAGGAGGGAGGGAACCGGGGACCCCGGGGAGCTGTTTTTT.

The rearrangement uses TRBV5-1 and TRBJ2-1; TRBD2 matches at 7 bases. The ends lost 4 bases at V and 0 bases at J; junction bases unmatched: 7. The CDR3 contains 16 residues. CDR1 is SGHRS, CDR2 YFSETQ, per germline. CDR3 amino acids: CASSLRAGASYNEQFF. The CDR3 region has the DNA TGCGCCAGCAGCCTCCGGGCGGGAGCCTCCTACAATGAGCAGTTCTTC.

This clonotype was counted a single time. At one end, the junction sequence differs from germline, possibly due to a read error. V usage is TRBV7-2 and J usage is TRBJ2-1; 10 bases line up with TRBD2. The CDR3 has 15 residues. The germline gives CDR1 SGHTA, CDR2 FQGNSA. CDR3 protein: CASSGGLAAYNEQSF. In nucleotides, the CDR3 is TGTGCCAGCAGCGGAGGACTAGCGGCCTACAATGAGCAGTCCTTC.

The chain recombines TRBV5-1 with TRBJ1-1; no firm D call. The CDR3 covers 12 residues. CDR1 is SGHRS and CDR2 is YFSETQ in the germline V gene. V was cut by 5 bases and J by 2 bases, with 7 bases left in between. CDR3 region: CASRRSNTEAFF. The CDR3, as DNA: TGCGCCAGCAGACGCAGCAACACTGAAGCTTTCTTT.

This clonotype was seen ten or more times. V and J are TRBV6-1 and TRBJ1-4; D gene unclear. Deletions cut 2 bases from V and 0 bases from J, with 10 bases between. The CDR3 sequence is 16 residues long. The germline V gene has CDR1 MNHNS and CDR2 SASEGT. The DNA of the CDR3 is TGTGCCAGCAGTGAATGGCCACCTGCAACTAATGAAAAACTGTTTTTT. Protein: CASSEWPPATNEKLFF.